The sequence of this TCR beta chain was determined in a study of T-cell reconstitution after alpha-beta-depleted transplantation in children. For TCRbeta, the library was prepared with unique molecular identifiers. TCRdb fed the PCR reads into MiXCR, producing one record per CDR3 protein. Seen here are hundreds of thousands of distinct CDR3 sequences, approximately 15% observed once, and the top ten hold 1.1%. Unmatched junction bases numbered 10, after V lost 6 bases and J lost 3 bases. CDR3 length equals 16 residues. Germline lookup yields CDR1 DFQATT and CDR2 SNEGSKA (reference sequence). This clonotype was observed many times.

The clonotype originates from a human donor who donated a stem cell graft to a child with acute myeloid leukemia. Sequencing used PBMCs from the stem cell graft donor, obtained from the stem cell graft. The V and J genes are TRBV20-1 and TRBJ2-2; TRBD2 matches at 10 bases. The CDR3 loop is CSATTLAGAYTGELFF. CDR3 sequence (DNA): TGCAGTGCCACTACTCTAGCGGGGGCTTACACCGGGGAGCTGTTTTTT.